Following are 15 T cell receptor beta chains from one sample sequenced in a study of early T cells in non-severe SARS-CoV-2 infection. TCRdb re-analysed the 5' RACE reads in MiXCR, keeping a single row per CDR3 protein. The sample has about 79,000 distinct CDR3 sequences, around 10% seen once; the top ten hold 4.7%. The sample consisted of whole blood. These receptors were taken from an adult who was a healthcare worker with PCR-confirmed SARS-CoV-2 infection or an uninfected control (not recorded which).

The sample holds a few counts of this clonotype. The chain uses TRBV10-3 and TRBJ1-2; 9 positions match TRBD1. J was trimmed by 3 bases and V by 2 bases; bases with no gene match: 4. Germline V gene data show CDR1 as ENHRY and CDR2 as SYGVKD. There are 15 residues in the CDR3. The CDR3 nucleotides are TGTGCCATCAGTGAGGCACAGGGGGCCGACTATGGCTACACCTTC. Amino acids: CAISEAQGADYGYTF.

The chain carries TRBV7-9 and TRBJ1-4; D gene uncertain. Germline V gives CDR1 SEHNR, CDR2 FQNEAQ (reference sequence). The CDR3 totals 15 residues. Trimming removed 5 bases at V and 0 bases at J, with 10 bases between. For the CDR3, the DNA is TGTGCCAGCAGCAAAGACGTTGCAACTAATGAAAAACTGTTTTTT. Protein sequence: CASSKDVATNEKLFF.

The V gene is TRBV7-9, the J gene TRBJ2-7; D is possibly TRBD1 (5 bases). Per the germline V gene, CDR1 is SEHNR and CDR2 is FQNEAQ (reference sequence). The CDR3 runs to 12 residues. Between the trimmed V and J ends, which lost 5 bases and 7 bases, there was a span of 12 bases. The CDR3 loop is CASSPQAWEQYF. Written as DNA, the CDR3 is TGTGCCAGCAGCCCACAGGCTTGGGAGCAGTACTTC.

This clonotype has ten or more counts. The chain links TRBV6-2 or TRBV6-3 to TRBJ2-7; no clear D. The CDR3 runs to 13 residues. Germline V lookup: CDR1 MNHEY, CDR2 SVGEGT. Trimming cost V 2 bases and J 2 bases, with 7 bases left between them. In DNA, the CDR3 is TGTGCCAGCAGTTACCCCTCGACCTACGAGCAGTACTTC. It yields the protein CASSYPSTYEQYF.

This clonotype was detected only a few times. Written as DNA, the CDR3 is TGTGCCAGCAGTAACGTGGATACGCAGTATTTT. It specifies CASSNVDTQYF. This chain links TRBV11-1 with TRBJ2-3; D is ambiguous. Per the germline V gene, CDR1 is SGHAT and CDR2 is FQDESV (reference sequence). The length of the CDR3 is 11 residues. V lost 6 bases and J 6 bases, leaving 7 bases between the germline ends.

The table lists this clonotype with a few counts. J is TRBJ2-7 and V is TRBV29-1; 10 bases agree with TRBD1. Germline V gene sequence: CDR1 SQVTM, CDR2 ANQGSEA. The junction had 6 bases not matched to a gene; V was cut back by 1 base and J by 3 bases. The CDR3 totals 15 residues. The CDR3 here is CSVEVKDRGDYEQYF. In nucleotides, the CDR3 is TGCAGCGTTGAAGTTAAGGACAGGGGGGACTACGAGCAGTACTTC.

This clonotype was seen a few times. This rearrangement joins TRBV12-5 to TRBJ2-1, with 9 bases matching TRBD2. Per the germline V gene, CDR1 is LGHNT and CDR2 is FRNRAP. The CDR3 runs 16 residues. Trimming took 2 bases from V and 1 from J; bases not matched to a gene: 3. The CDR3, as DNA: TGTGCTAGTGGTTTGCCAGGACTAGCGTCCTACAATGAGCAGTTCTTC. Translation gives CASGLPGLASYNEQFF.

This clonotype showed up many times. V and J are TRBV7-2 and TRBJ2-5; tentative D call: TRBD2 (5 bases). With 1 base removed from V and 5 bases from J, the gap between germline ends came to 11 bases. The CDR3 length is 14 residues. Germline CDR1 is SGHTA and CDR2 is FQGNSA. CDR3 DNA: TGTGCCAGCAGCTTAGAAGGACTTGTGGAGACCCAGTACTTC. Protein: CASSLEGLVETQYF. The full variable domain, with the rest looked up from reference TRBV7-2 and TRBJ2-5, is GAGVSQSPSNKVTEKGKDVELRCDPISGHTALYWYRQSLGQGLEFLIYFQGNSAPDKSGLPSDRFSAERTGGSVSTLTIQRTQQEDSAVYLCASSLEGLVETQYFGPGTRLLVL.

This clonotype was counted between two and nine times. The genes are TRBV27 and TRBJ1-1, with 7 bases identical to TRBD1. The germline gives CDR1 MNHEY, CDR2 SMNVEV (reference sequence). The CDR3 contains 13 residues. Trimming at V came to 5 bases and at J to 4 bases, leaving 4 bases not matched to a gene. The CDR3 sequence: CASSPPGGTEAFF. DNA for the CDR3: TGTGCCAGCAGTCCCCCAGGGGGCACTGAAGCTTTCTTT.

The chain is built from TRBV12-3 or TRBV12-4 and TRBJ2-6; no clear D. The CDR3 contains 14 residues. Deletions cut 10 bases from V and 0 bases from J, with 10 bases between. The CDR3 sequence: CATANSSGANVLTF. CDR3 nucleotide sequence: TGTGCCACGGCAAACTCCTCTGGGGCCAACGTCCTGACTTTC.

The chain uses TRBV7-9 and TRBJ2-1; 8 nucleotides align to TRBD2. Germline-derived CDR1 and CDR2 are SEHNR and FQNEAQ (reference sequence). The CDR3 is made up of 20 amino acids. V trimming: 5 bases; J trimming: 0 bases; junction bases outside the gene matches: 18. The CDR3 loop is CASSQRAPSGPPSSYNEQFF. CDR3 sequence (DNA): TGTGCCAGCAGCCAAAGGGCCCCTAGCGGGCCCCCGAGCTCCTACAATGAGCAGTTCTTC.

This clonotype was recorded at least ten times. The chain combines TRBV20-1 with TRBJ1-1, with a tentative D call TRBD1 (6 bases). The V end lost 6 bases, the J end lost 3 bases, and 20 bases lay between the germline ends. The V gene's germline CDR1 is DFQATT and CDR2 SNEGSKA (reference sequence). This CDR3 has 15 residues. The chain's CDR3 is CSAPAGGAWDTEAFF. In DNA form, the CDR3 reads TGCAGTGCCCCGGCGGGGGGGGCATGGGACACTGAAGCTTTCTTT.

This clonotype has at least ten counts. V gene TRBV9 combines with J gene TRBJ2-1, with D perhaps matching TRBD2 (5 bases). CDR1 is SGDLS and CDR2 is YYNGEE in the germline V gene. CDR3 length: 14 residues. V lost 10 bases and J 0 bases, leaving 14 bases between the germline ends. The CDR3 sequence is CAAQDCRSYNEQFF. CDR3 DNA: TGTGCCGCCCAGGACTGCCGCTCCTACAATGAGCAGTTCTTC. Variable domain in full (rest from reference TRBV9 and TRBJ2-1): DSGVTQTPKHLITATGQRVTLRCSPRSGDLSVYWYQQSLDQGLQFLIQYYNGEERAKGNILERFSAQQFPDLHSELNLSSLELGDSALYFCAAQDCRSYNEQFFGPGTRLTVL.

The table lists this clonotype with many counts. This chain links TRBV12-3 or TRBV12-4 with TRBJ1-4, with no clear D. V lost 3 bases and J 7 bases, leaving 9 bases between the germline ends. The CDR3 spans 13 residues. The CDR3 loop reads CASSLHTSEKLFF. The DNA of the CDR3 is TGTGCCAGCAGTTTGCACACGAGTGAAAAACTGTTTTTT.

The sample holds many counts of this clonotype. The chain combines TRBV25-1 with TRBJ2-5, with D possibly being TRBD1 (5 bases). This CDR3 has 15 residues. V lost 4 bases and J lost 0, with 12 bases in between. Germline V CDR1 and CDR2: MGHDK, SYGVNS. Here the CDR3 DNA reads TGTGCCAGCAGTGGCCTTTCAGGGAACCAAGAGACCCAGTACTTC. Translated: CASSGLSGNQETQYF. The whole variable domain, filled in from reference TRBV25-1 and TRBJ2-5, reads EADIYQTPRYLVIGTGKKITLECSQTMGHDKMYWYQQDPGMELHLIHYSYGVNSTEKGDLSSESTVSRIRTEHFPLTLESARPSHTSQYLCASSGLSGNQETQYFGPGTRLLVL.